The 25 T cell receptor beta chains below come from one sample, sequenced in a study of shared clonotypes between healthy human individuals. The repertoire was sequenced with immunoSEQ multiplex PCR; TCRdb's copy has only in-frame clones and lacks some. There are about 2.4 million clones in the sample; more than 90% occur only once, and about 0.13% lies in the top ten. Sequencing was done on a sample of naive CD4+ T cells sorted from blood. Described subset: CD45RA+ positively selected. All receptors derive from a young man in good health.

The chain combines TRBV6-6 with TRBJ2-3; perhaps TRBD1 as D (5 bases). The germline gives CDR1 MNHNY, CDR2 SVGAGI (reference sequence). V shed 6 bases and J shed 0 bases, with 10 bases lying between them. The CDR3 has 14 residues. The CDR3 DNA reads TGTGCCAGCAGCGTCCGACAGAGCACAGATACGCAGTATTTT. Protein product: CASSVRQSTDTQYF.

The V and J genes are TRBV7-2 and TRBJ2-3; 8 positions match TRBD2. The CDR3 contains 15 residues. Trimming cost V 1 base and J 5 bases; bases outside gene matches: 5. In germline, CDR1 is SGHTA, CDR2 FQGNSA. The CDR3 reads CASSLGQLAVDTQYF. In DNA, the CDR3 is TGTGCCAGCAGCTTAGGCCAACTAGCGGTAGATACGCAGTATTTT.

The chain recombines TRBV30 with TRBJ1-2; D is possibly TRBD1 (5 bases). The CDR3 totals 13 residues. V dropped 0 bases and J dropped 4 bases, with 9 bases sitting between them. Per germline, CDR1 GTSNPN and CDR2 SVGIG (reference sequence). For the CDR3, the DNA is TGTGCCTGGAGTGTAAAGGGGACCTATGGCTACACCTTC. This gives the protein CAWSVKGTYGYTF.

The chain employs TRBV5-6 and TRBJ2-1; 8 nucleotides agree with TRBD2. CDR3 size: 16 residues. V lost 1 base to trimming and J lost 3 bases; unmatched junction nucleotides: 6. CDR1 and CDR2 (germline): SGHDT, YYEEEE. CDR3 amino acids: CASSLLRSGDYNEQFF. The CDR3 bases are TGTGCCAGCAGCTTGTTGCGTAGCGGGGACTACAATGAGCAGTTCTTC.

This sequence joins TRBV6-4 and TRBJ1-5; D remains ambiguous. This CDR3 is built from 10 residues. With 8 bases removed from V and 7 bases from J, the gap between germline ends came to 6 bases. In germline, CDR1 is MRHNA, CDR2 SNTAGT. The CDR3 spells CASEEQPQHF. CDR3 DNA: TGTGCCAGCGAGGAGCAGCCCCAGCATTTT.

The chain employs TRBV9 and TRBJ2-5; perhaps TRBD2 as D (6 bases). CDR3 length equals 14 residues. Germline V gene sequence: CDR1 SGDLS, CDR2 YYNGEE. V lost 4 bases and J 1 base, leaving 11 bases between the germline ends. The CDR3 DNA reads TGTGCCAGCAGCTCGGGACTTCTCCAAGAGACCCAGTACTTC. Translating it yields CASSSGLLQETQYF. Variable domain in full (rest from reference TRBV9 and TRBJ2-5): DSGVTQTPKHLITATGQRVTLRCSPRSGDLSVYWYQQSLDQGLQFLIQYYNGEERAKGNILERFSAQQFPDLHSELNLSSLELGDSALYFCASSSGLLQETQYFGPGTRLLVL.

DNA for the CDR3: TGTGCCAGCAGTGGCCCCCCGGGGGCGGGAGGGACGGAGACCCAGTACTTC. This encodes CASSGPPGAGGTETQYF. The chain links TRBV25-1 to TRBJ2-5, with 9 bases fitting TRBD2. The ends lost 4 bases at V and 5 bases at J; junction bases unmatched: 14. This CDR3 has 17 residues. Germline loops: CDR1 MGHDK, CDR2 SYGVNS.

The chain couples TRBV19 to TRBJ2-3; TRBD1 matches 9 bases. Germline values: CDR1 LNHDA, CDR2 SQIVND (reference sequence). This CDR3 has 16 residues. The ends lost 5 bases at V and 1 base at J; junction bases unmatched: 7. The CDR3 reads CASSPFRDRGTDTQYF. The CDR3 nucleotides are TGTGCCAGTAGTCCGTTCCGGGACAGGGGCACAGATACGCAGTATTTT.

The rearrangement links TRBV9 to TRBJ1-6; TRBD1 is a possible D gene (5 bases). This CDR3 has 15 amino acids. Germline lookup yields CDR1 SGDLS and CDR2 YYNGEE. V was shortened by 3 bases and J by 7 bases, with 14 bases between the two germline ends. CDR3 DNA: TGTGCCAGCAGCGAGAGGGGAGGTAGCAATTCACCCCTCCACTTT. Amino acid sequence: CASSERGGSNSPLHF.

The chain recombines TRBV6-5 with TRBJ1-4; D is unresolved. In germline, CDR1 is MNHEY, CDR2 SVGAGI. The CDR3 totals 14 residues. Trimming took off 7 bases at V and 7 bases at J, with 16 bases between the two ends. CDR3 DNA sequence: TGTGCCAGCACCACCGGGCAGAGTGGTGAAAAACTGTTTTTT. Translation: CASTTGQSGEKLFF.

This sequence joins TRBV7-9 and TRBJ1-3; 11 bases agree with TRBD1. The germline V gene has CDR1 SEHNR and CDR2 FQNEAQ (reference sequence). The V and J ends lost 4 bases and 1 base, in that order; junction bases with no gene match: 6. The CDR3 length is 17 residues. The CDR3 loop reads CASSSSGTGGSGNTIYF. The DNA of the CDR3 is TGTGCCAGCAGCTCCTCCGGGACAGGGGGATCTGGAAACACCATATATTTT.

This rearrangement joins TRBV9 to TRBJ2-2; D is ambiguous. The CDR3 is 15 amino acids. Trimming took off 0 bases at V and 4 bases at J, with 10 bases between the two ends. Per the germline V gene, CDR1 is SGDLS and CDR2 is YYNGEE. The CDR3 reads CASSVVAYGTGELFF. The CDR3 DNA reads TGTGCCAGCAGCGTAGTCGCTTATGGCACCGGGGAGCTGTTTTTT. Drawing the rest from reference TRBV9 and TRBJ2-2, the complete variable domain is DSGVTQTPKHLITATGQRVTLRCSPRSGDLSVYWYQQSLDQGLQFLIQYYNGEERAKGNILERFSAQQFPDLHSELNLSSLELGDSALYFCASSVVAYGTGELFFGEGSRLTVL.

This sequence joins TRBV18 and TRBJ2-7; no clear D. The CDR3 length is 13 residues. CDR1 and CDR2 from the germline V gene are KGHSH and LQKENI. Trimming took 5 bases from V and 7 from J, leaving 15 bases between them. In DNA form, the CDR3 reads TGTGCCAGCTCATCCGAGATCGGGCGGGAGCAGTACTTC. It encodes CASSSEIGREQYF.

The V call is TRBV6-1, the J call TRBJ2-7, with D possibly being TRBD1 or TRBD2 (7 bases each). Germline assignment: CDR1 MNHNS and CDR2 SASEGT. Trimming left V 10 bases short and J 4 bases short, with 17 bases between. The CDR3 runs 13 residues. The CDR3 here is CAISGGRAYEQYF. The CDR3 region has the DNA TGTGCCATTTCAGGGGGGAGGGCATACGAGCAGTACTTC.

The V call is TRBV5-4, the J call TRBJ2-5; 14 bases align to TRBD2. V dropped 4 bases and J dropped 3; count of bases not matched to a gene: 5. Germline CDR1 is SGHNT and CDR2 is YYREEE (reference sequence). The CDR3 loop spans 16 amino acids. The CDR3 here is CASSPGLAGGKETQYF. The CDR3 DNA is TGTGCCAGCAGCCCAGGACTAGCGGGAGGAAAAGAGACCCAGTACTTC.

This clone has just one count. CDR3 protein: CASSLGLDGTDTQYF. CDR3 nucleotide sequence: TGTGCCAGCAGCTTGGGTCTAGATGGCACAGATACGCAGTATTTT. The chain joins TRBV5-4 to TRBJ2-3; D not resolved. The V gene lost 0 bases and the J gene lost 1 base, with 9 bases spanning the gap. CDR1 is SGHNT and CDR2 is YYREEE in the germline V gene (reference sequence). The CDR3 is made up of 15 amino acids.

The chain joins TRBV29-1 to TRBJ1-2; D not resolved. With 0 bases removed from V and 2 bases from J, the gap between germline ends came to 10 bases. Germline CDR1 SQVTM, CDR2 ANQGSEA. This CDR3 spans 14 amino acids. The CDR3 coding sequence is TGCAGCGTTGAAGATTTAGCAGCGAACTATGGCTACACCTTC. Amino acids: CSVEDLAANYGYTF.

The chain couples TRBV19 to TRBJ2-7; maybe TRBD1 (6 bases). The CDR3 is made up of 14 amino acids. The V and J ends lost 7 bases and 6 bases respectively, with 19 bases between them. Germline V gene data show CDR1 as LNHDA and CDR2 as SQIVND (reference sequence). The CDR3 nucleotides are TGTGCCAGTACCCCCAGGGGTAAAGTCCTCGAGCAGTACTTC. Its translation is CASTPRGKVLEQYF.

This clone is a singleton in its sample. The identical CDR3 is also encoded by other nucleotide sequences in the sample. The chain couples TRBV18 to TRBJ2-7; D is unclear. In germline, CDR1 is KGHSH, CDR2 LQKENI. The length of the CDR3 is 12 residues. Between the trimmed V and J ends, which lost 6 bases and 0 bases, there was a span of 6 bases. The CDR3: CASSSDSYEQYF. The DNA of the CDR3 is TGTGCCAGCTCGTCCGACTCCTACGAGCAGTACTTC.

CDR3 sequence: CASSLLFEREANNEQFF. CDR3 sequence (DNA): TGTGCCAGCAGCTTACTGTTTGAGCGGGAGGCAAACAATGAGCAGTTCTTC. This chain links TRBV7-2 with TRBJ2-1; 9 bases match TRBD2. The CDR3 consists of 17 residues. V shed 2 bases, J shed 5 bases, and the junction held 10 bases outside the gene matches. Germline V gene lookup returns CDR1 SGHTA and CDR2 FQGNSA.

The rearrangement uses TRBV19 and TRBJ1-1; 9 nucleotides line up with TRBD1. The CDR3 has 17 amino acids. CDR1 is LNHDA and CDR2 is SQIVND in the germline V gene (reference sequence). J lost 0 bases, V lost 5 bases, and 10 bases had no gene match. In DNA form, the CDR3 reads TGTGCCAGTAGTCCAACGGACAGGGGCCGGATGAACACTGAAGCTTTCTTT. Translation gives CASSPTDRGRMNTEAFF.

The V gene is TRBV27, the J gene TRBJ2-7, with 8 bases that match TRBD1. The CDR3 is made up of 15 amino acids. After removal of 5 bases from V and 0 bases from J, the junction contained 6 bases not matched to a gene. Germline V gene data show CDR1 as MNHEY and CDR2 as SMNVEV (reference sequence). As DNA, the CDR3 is TGTGCCAGCAGTCGCGACAGGGGTCGCTCCTACGAGCAGTACTTC. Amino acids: CASSRDRGRSYEQYF.

CDR3 residues: CASSEFLAGVNEQFF. CDR3 coding DNA: TGTGCCAGCAGTGAATTCCTAGCGGGAGTCAATGAGCAGTTCTTC. This rearrangement joins TRBV25-1 to TRBJ2-1; 10 bases line up with TRBD2. The CDR3 runs 15 residues. Germline CDR1 MGHDK, CDR2 SYGVNS. With 1 base clipped from V and 6 bases from J, the junction kept 3 bases outside the gene matches.

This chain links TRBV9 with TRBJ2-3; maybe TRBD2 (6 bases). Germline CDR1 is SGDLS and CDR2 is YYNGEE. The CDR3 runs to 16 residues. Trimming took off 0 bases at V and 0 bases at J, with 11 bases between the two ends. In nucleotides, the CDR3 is TGTGCCAGCAGCGTAGTGGGGACTCCTAGCACAGATACGCAGTATTTT. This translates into CASSVVGTPSTDTQYF. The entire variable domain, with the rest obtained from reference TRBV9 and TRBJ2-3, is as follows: DSGVTQTPKHLITATGQRVTLRCSPRSGDLSVYWYQQSLDQGLQFLIQYYNGEERAKGNILERFSAQQFPDLHSELNLSSLELGDSALYFCASSVVGTPSTDTQYFGPGTRLTVL.

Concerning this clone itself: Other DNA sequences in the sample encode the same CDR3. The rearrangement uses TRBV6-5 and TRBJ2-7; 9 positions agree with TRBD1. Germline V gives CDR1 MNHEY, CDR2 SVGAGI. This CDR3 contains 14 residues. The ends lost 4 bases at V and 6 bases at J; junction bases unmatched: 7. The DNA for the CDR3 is TGTGCCAGCAGTTTGGACAGGGGCCGGGGCGAGCAGTACTTC. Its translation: CASSLDRGRGEQYF.